The clone carrying this T cell receptor (beta chain) has more than one count but fewer than ten. Its antigen is unidentified. The entry originates in a study of vaccination effects on CD4 cells after COVID-19. About the research overall: Sampling occurred 16 days and one week pre-vaccination in a couple of convalescent patients.

TCRdb's table, derived via immunoSEQ multiplex PCR, lists solely in-frame clones and lacks some. Of about 51,000 clones in the sample, around 76% were seen once. Unmatched junction bases numbered 4, after V lost 2 bases and J lost 2 bases. Germline V gives CDR1 LNHDA, CDR2 SQIVND (reference sequence). The CDR3 is made up of 16 amino acids. Culturing for about 10 days preceded CD4+ T cell isolation. Study-wide points: Marked clonal contraction of infection- and vaccine-induced clones was seen late after vaccination.

The sample in question was CD4+ T cells from PBMCs cultured without peptide, obtained before COVID-19 vaccination. The chain combines TRBV19 with TRBJ2-3; 10 bases are a match to TRBD2. The sequence was obtained from a human donor who had a prior SARS-CoV-2 infection. Here the CDR3 reads CASSIFSGRATDTQYF. CDR3 DNA: TGTGCCAGTAGTATATTCAGCGGGAGGGCCACAGATACGCAGTATTTT.